Listed below are T cell receptor beta chains from one sample, sequenced in a study of CD8 T cells in Susac syndrome. TCRdb re-analysed the immunoSEQ multiplex PCR reads in MiXCR, keeping a single row per CDR3 protein. The sample gives 180,000 or so distinct CDR3 sequences, about 95% of which show up once; 0.085% to 0.12% is in the top ten. Specimen: CD4+ T cells from PBMCs. The receptors stem from a human donor in good health. Each CDR3 is given with its conserved first and last residue. D genes are given only for firm matches. The size field is filled for only some rows; it gives once, few, many or a size class.

J gene: TRBJ2-7; D gene: TRBD2; clone size: .; V gene: TRBV2; CDR3 DNA: TGTGCCAGCAGTGATCACCTAGCGGGAGTGGGGGAGCAGTACTTC; CDR3 protein: CASSDHLAGVGEQYF
J gene: TRBJ2-3; D gene: .; clone size: .; V gene: TRBV27; CDR3 DNA: TGTGCCAGCAGTACATTTGGGGGAACAGATACGCAGTATTTT; CDR3 protein: CASSTFGGTDTQYF
J gene: TRBJ2-2; D gene: .; clone size: .; V gene: TRBV7-2; CDR3 DNA: TGTGCCAGCAGCTGGGGGGTCAGGGCGAACACCGGGGAGCTGTTTTTT; CDR3 protein: CASSWGVRANTGELFF
J gene: TRBJ2-3; D gene: .; clone size: .; V gene: TRBV29-1; CDR3 DNA: TGCAGCGTGTGGGGGGGGGCCACAGATACGCAGTATTTT; CDR3 protein: CSVWGGATDTQYF
J gene: TRBJ1-2; D gene: .; clone size: .; V gene: TRBV20-1; CDR3 DNA: TGCAGTGCTAAAGTACAGGTAGCGGGCTACACCTTC; CDR3 protein: CSAKVQVAGYTF
J gene: TRBJ1-3; D gene: .; clone size: .; V gene: TRBV23-1; CDR3 DNA: TGCGCCAGCAGTCCCGGCGTCTCTGGAAACACCATATATTTT; CDR3 protein: CASSPGVSGNTIYF
J gene: TRBJ1-1; D gene: .; clone size: .; V gene: TRBV7-2; CDR3 DNA: TGTGCCAGCAGTCCGGGGGCGGGGACTGAAGCTTTCTTT; CDR3 protein: CASSPGAGTEAFF
J gene: TRBJ1-2; D gene: .; clone size: .; V gene: TRBV3-1; CDR3 DNA: TGTGCCAGCAGCCAAGATTGGGGCGGAACGCTCTATGGCTACACCTTC; CDR3 protein: CASSQDWGGTLYGYTF
J gene: TRBJ1-1; D gene: .; clone size: few; V gene: TRBV28; CDR3 DNA: TGTGCCAGCCGGTTGAACACTGAAGCTTTCTTT; CDR3 protein: CASRLNTEAFF
J gene: TRBJ2-3; D gene: .; clone size: .; V gene: TRBV29-1; CDR3 DNA: TGCAGCGTTTCACCTTCTTGGGGCACAGATACGCAGTATTTT; CDR3 protein: CSVSPSWGTDTQYF
J gene: TRBJ2-7; D gene: TRBD2; clone size: .; V gene: TRBV4-3; CDR3 DNA: TGCGCCAGCAGCCAAGATTGGGCGGGGGTCTCCTACGAGCAGTACTTC; CDR3 protein: CASSQDWAGVSYEQYF
J gene: TRBJ2-7; D gene: .; clone size: .; V gene: TRBV2; CDR3 DNA: TGTGCCAGCAGTGAATATCTCACTAGCACCGACGAGCAGTACTTC; CDR3 protein: CASSEYLTSTDEQYF
J gene: TRBJ2-7; D gene: .; clone size: .; V gene: TRBV20-1; CDR3 DNA: TGCAGTGCTAGAGGAGTCTACGAGCAGTACTTC; CDR3 protein: CSARGVYEQYF
J gene: TRBJ2-4; D gene: TRBD2; clone size: .; V gene: TRBV6-2/TRBV6-3; CDR3 DNA: TGTGCCAGCGGGACTAGCGGAAACATTCAGTACTTC; CDR3 protein: CASGTSGNIQYF
J gene: TRBJ2-3; D gene: TRBD2; clone size: .; V gene: TRBV20-1; CDR3 DNA: TGCAGTGCCCGAGGACTAGCGGGAGTAGGGGATACGCAGTATTTT; CDR3 protein: CSARGLAGVGDTQYF
J gene: TRBJ1-3; D gene: .; clone size: once; V gene: TRBV6-5; CDR3 DNA: TGTGCCAGCAGTTACTCGCAGCGAAACTCTGGAAACACCATATATTTT; CDR3 protein: CASSYSQRNSGNTIYF
J gene: TRBJ2-5; D gene: .; clone size: .; V gene: TRBV3-1; CDR3 DNA: TGTGCCAGCAGCCGTTCGGGGGCTGAGGAGACCCAGTACTTC; CDR3 protein: CASSRSGAEETQYF
J gene: TRBJ2-1; D gene: .; clone size: .; V gene: TRBV25-1; CDR3 DNA: TGTGCCAGCAGCTCGGGAGTTGTGTACAATGAGCAGTTCTTC; CDR3 protein: CASSSGVVYNEQFF
J gene: TRBJ2-1; D gene: TRBD2; clone size: .; V gene: TRBV3-1; CDR3 DNA: TGTGCCAGCAGCCGCCGACTAGCGGGATACAATGAGCAGTTCTTC; CDR3 protein: CASSRRLAGYNEQFF
J gene: TRBJ2-3; D gene: .; clone size: .; V gene: TRBV29-1; CDR3 DNA: TGCAGCGTTGTGGAGGGTGGCACAGATACGCAGTATTTT; CDR3 protein: CSVVEGGTDTQYF
J gene: TRBJ2-5; D gene: TRBD2; clone size: few; V gene: TRBV7-2; CDR3 DNA: TGTGCCAGCAGCTTAGCGGGGGGGGTAGAGACCCAGTACTTC; CDR3 protein: CASSLAGGVETQYF
J gene: TRBJ2-3; D gene: .; clone size: .; V gene: TRBV4-2; CDR3 DNA: TGTGCCAGCAGCCAGGAGGACTACAGCACAGATACGCAGTATTTT; CDR3 protein: CASSQEDYSTDTQYF
J gene: TRBJ2-3; D gene: .; clone size: .; V gene: TRBV14; CDR3 DNA: TGTGCCAGCAGCCAAGGGAGGGGATCTGTTGCAGATACGCAGTATTTT; CDR3 protein: CASSQGRGSVADTQYF
J gene: TRBJ2-3; D gene: .; clone size: once; V gene: TRBV20-1; CDR3 DNA: TGCAGGGTTGGGGGAGCGGACGCTATTGGGTGGAGCACAGATACGCAGTATTTT; CDR3 protein: CRVGGADAIGWSTDTQYF
J gene: TRBJ2-5; D gene: .; clone size: .; V gene: TRBV7-3; CDR3 DNA: TGTGCCAGCAGCTTAACCCAGCAAGAGACCCAGTACTTC; CDR3 protein: CASSLTQQETQYF
J gene: TRBJ2-5; D gene: .; clone size: .; V gene: TRBV7-3; CDR3 DNA: TGTGCCAGCAGCTCCACGGGGGCCCCCCAAGAGACCCAGTACTTC; CDR3 protein: CASSSTGAPQETQYF
J gene: TRBJ2-1; D gene: .; clone size: .; V gene: TRBV2; CDR3 DNA: TGTGCCAGCAGGACGACTAGTGGTTCAATTATTGAGCAGTTCTTC; CDR3 protein: CASRTTSGSIIEQFF
J gene: TRBJ1-5; D gene: TRBD1; clone size: .; V gene: TRBV20-1; CDR3 DNA: TGCAGTGCTAGAGATTTCAGGGGGCACAGCAATCAGCCCCAGCATTTT; CDR3 protein: CSARDFRGHSNQPQHF
J gene: TRBJ2-3; D gene: TRBD2; clone size: once; V gene: TRBV5-4; CDR3 DNA: TGTGCCAGCAGCGTCGGTAGCGGGGATACGCAGTATTTT; CDR3 protein: CASSVGSGDTQYF
J gene: TRBJ2-4; D gene: .; clone size: once; V gene: TRBV4-3; CDR3 DNA: TGCGCCAGCAGCCCCCAAATCGGGGCCAAAAACATTCAGTACTTC; CDR3 protein: CASSPQIGAKNIQYF
J gene: TRBJ2-1; D gene: .; clone size: .; V gene: TRBV7-8; CDR3 DNA: TGTGCCAGCAGCCTCCGGGTCTTGGGAGCTCAGCGGAATGAGCAGTTCTTC; CDR3 protein: CASSLRVLGAQRNEQFF
J gene: TRBJ2-1; D gene: .; clone size: .; V gene: TRBV21-1; CDR3 DNA: TGTGCCAGCAGCAAAGGTCCCGGGGTTGAGCAGTTCTTC; CDR3 protein: CASSKGPGVEQFF
J gene: TRBJ2-5; D gene: .; clone size: .; V gene: TRBV7-2; CDR3 DNA: TGTGCCAGCAGCATGGGACCGTCCGAGACCCAGTACTTC; CDR3 protein: CASSMGPSETQYF
J gene: TRBJ2-7; D gene: .; clone size: .; V gene: TRBV21-1; CDR3 DNA: TGTGCCAGCAGCAATTGGCTAGCGGGAGCGCAGCAGTACTTC; CDR3 protein: CASSNWLAGAQQYF
J gene: TRBJ2-7; D gene: .; clone size: .; V gene: TRBV29-1; CDR3 DNA: TGCAGCGTTGAAACCGGGACACACAACGAGCAGTACTTC; CDR3 protein: CSVETGTHNEQYF
J gene: TRBJ2-1; D gene: .; clone size: .; V gene: TRBV7-9; CDR3 DNA: TGTGCCAGCAGCTTTGCTTACAATGAGCAGTTCTTC; CDR3 protein: CASSFAYNEQFF
J gene: TRBJ1-1; D gene: .; clone size: .; V gene: TRBV6-2/TRBV6-3; CDR3 DNA: TGTGCCAGCACCTCACCGGTGGAGGCTGAAGCTTTCTTT; CDR3 protein: CASTSPVEAEAFF
J gene: TRBJ2-3; D gene: .; clone size: .; V gene: TRBV24-1; CDR3 DNA: TGTGCCACCGCGGTGGACGGAGGGGACACAGATACGCAGTATTTT; CDR3 protein: CATAVDGGDTDTQYF
J gene: TRBJ2-7; D gene: TRBD2; clone size: .; V gene: TRBV18; CDR3 DNA: TGTGCCAGCTCACCAGGGACTATCCTCTCCTACGAGCAGTACTTC; CDR3 protein: CASSPGTILSYEQYF
J gene: TRBJ2-7; D gene: .; clone size: .; V gene: TRBV20-1; CDR3 DNA: TGCAGTGCTAACCAGGGGACAACCTACGAGCAGTACTTC; CDR3 protein: CSANQGTTYEQYF
J gene: TRBJ2-6; D gene: .; clone size: .; V gene: TRBV10-3; CDR3 DNA: TGTGCCATCCCCGGGGGCAGGGAGGGGCCTGGGGCCAACGTCCTGACTTTC; CDR3 protein: CAIPGGREGPGANVLTF
J gene: TRBJ2-1; D gene: TRBD2; clone size: .; V gene: TRBV27; CDR3 DNA: TGTGCCAGCAGTTTCTACCGGGAGGGGGGGAATGAGCAGTTCTTC; CDR3 protein: CASSFYREGGNEQFF
J gene: TRBJ1-1; D gene: .; clone size: .; V gene: TRBV5-4; CDR3 DNA: TGTGCCAGCAGCTTCGATCCGAGGACTGAAGCTTTCTTT; CDR3 protein: CASSFDPRTEAFF
J gene: TRBJ2-3; D gene: .; clone size: .; V gene: TRBV12-3/TRBV12-4; CDR3 DNA: TGTGCCAGCAGTTTAGTTTTGGGCGGGAGCACAGATACGCAGTATTTT; CDR3 protein: CASSLVLGGSTDTQYF
J gene: TRBJ2-7; D gene: TRBD1; clone size: .; V gene: TRBV7-2; CDR3 DNA: TGTGCCAGCAGCTTAGCGCCTGCTACCAGGGGGGAGCAGTACTTC; CDR3 protein: CASSLAPATRGEQYF
J gene: TRBJ2-7; D gene: .; clone size: .; V gene: TRBV27; CDR3 DNA: TGTGCCAGCAGAGGGTTAGCCGGGTACGAGCAGTACTTC; CDR3 protein: CASRGLAGYEQYF
J gene: TRBJ2-5; D gene: .; clone size: .; V gene: TRBV6-2/TRBV6-3; CDR3 DNA: TGTGCCAGCAGTTACGGGGGACTCCTCCAAGAGACCCAGTACTTC; CDR3 protein: CASSYGGLLQETQYF
J gene: TRBJ2-1; D gene: .; clone size: .; V gene: TRBV20-1; CDR3 DNA: TGCAGTGTTTGGGGCAATGAGCAGTTCTTC; CDR3 protein: CSVWGNEQFF
J gene: TRBJ1-4; D gene: .; clone size: .; V gene: TRBV12-3/TRBV12-4; CDR3 DNA: TGTGCCAGCAGTTTACAGGGTAATGAAAAACTGTTTTTT; CDR3 protein: CASSLQGNEKLFF
J gene: TRBJ2-7; D gene: .; clone size: .; V gene: TRBV4-2; CDR3 DNA: TGTGCCAGCAGCCAAGAACTCGCTAACGAGCAGTACTTC; CDR3 protein: CASSQELANEQYF
J gene: TRBJ2-3; D gene: .; clone size: .; V gene: TRBV20-1; CDR3 DNA: TGCAGTGCTAAGGCCACAGATACGCAGTATTTT; CDR3 protein: CSAKATDTQYF
J gene: TRBJ2-2; D gene: .; clone size: .; V gene: TRBV3-1; CDR3 DNA: TGTGCCAGCAGCCAGGGGGGCGCGGTCGGGGAGCTGTTTTTT; CDR3 protein: CASSQGGAVGELFF
J gene: TRBJ2-5; D gene: .; clone size: .; V gene: TRBV7-2; CDR3 DNA: TGTGCCAGCAGCCCTCCGGGCGGAGGGGAGACCCAGTACTTC; CDR3 protein: CASSPPGGGETQYF
J gene: TRBJ2-7; D gene: TRBD2; clone size: .; V gene: TRBV19; CDR3 DNA: TGTGCCAGTAGTCCCCAATGGACTAGCGGGACCTACGAGCAGTACTTC; CDR3 protein: CASSPQWTSGTYEQYF